The 6 T cell receptor beta chains below were found in one sample sequenced in a study of Ad26.COV2.S vaccination and SARS-CoV-2 variants. Treatment specified: some 20 received Ad26.COV2.S at low or high dose, single or two shots; 5 received placebo; per-sample allocation not given. Sampling took place 63 days after the first vaccine or placebo injection. The protocol was immunoSEQ multiplex PCR, while the TCRdb copy is restricted to in-frame clones and leaves out a portion. The repertoire includes around 370,000 clones, around 83% of them detected once, and 2.5% to 3.5% sits in the top ten. Sequencing was performed on peripheral blood, taken in a trial of Ad26.COV2.S vaccine versus placebo. The receptors come from a person aged 18-60 years who received the Ad26.COV2.S COVID-19 vaccine or a placebo.

The chain links TRBV25-1 to TRBJ1-5; D is perhaps TRBD1 (6 bases). Deletions cut 2 bases from V and 1 base from J, with 12 bases between. Germline V gene data show CDR1 as MGHDK and CDR2 as SYGVNS. The CDR3 runs to 16 residues. The CDR3 DNA reads as TGTGCCAGCAGTGAAGAACCAGGGGCCAGCAATCAGCCCCAGCATTTT. Protein: CASSEEPGASNQPQHF.

This chain uses TRBV7-8 with TRBJ1-3; the D is unclear. The V and J ends lost 5 bases and 8 bases respectively, with 13 bases between them. Germline V gene data show CDR1 as SGHVS and CDR2 as FQNEAQ. There are 13 residues in the CDR3. The CDR3 sequence is CASSVTLRDTIYF. The CDR3, as DNA: TGTGCCAGCAGCGTCACATTAAGGGACACCATATATTTT. The complete variable domain, with remaining parts taken from reference TRBV7-8 and TRBJ1-3, reads GAGVSQSPRYKVAKRGQDVALRCDPISGHVSLFWYQQALGQGPEFLTYFQNEAQLDKSGLPSDRFFAERPEGSVSTLKIQRTQQEDSAVYLCASSVTLRDTIYFGEGSWLTVV.

CDR3 DNA sequence: TGCGCCAGCAGCCACCTGGGATCCGGACTAGCCCACGAGCAGTACTTC. Amino acids: CASSHLGSGLAHEQYF. This chain connects TRBV4-1 to TRBJ2-7; TRBD2 matches 8 bases. The length of the CDR3 is 16 residues. Per germline, CDR1 MGHRA and CDR2 YSYEKL. The trim removed 3 bases at V and 5 bases at J, leaving 12 bases unmatched.

This clone occurred a few times. Other DNA sequences within the sample encode an identical CDR3. J is TRBJ1-5 and V is TRBV5-6; 8 bases map to TRBD1. With V trimmed by 0 bases and J by 5 bases, 1 base remained unmatched. From germline, CDR1 is SGHDT and CDR2 YYEEEE. There are 14 residues in the CDR3. The CDR3 reads CASSLAGGDQPQHF. As DNA, the CDR3 is TGTGCCAGCAGCTTGGCAGGGGGCGATCAGCCCCAGCATTTT. Variable domain in full (rest from reference TRBV5-6 and TRBJ1-5): DAGVTQSPTHLIKTRGQQVTLRCSPKSGHDTVSWYQQALGQGPQFIFQYYEEEERQRGNFPDRFSGHQFPNYSSELNVNALLLGDSALYLCASSLAGGDQPQHFGDGTRLSIL.

The chain carries TRBV7-2 and TRBJ2-7; the D is unclear. CDR1 and CDR2 from the germline V gene are SGHTA and FQGNSA. The CDR3 length is 13 residues. The V and J ends lost 5 bases and 4 bases respectively, with 12 bases between them. This chain's CDR3 is CASSPRTLYEQYF. The DNA for the CDR3 is TGTGCCAGCAGCCCCCGGACGTTATACGAGCAGTACTTC.

The table lists this clone with a few counts. The chain is built from TRBV11-2 and TRBJ1-4, with 9 bases identical to TRBD1. V lost 1 base to trimming and J lost 7 bases; unmatched junction nucleotides: 4. The CDR3 has 15 residues. Germline V gene sequence: CDR1 SGHAT, CDR2 FQNNGV. This CDR3 reads CASSLVRDRAEKLFF. The DNA of the CDR3 is TGTGCCAGCAGCTTAGTCCGGGACAGGGCTGAAAAACTGTTTTTT.